The 8 T cell receptor beta chains in this list originate from one sample, sequenced in a study of early T cells in non-severe SARS-CoV-2 infection. MiXCR was run by TCRdb on the 5' RACE reads, yielding one entry per CDR3 protein. The sample holds 50,000 to 65,000 distinct CDR3 sequences, roughly an eighth seen once. The material sequenced was whole blood. The source of these receptors is an adult who was a healthcare worker with PCR-confirmed SARS-CoV-2 infection or an uninfected control (not recorded which).

Ten or more counts support this clonotype. The chain employs TRBV29-1 and TRBJ2-2; 7 nucleotides match TRBD1. The CDR3 extends over 14 amino acids. Germline V lookup: CDR1 SQVTM, CDR2 ANQGSEA. Unmatched junction bases numbered 6, after V lost 0 bases and J lost 8 bases. The DNA for the CDR3 is TGCAGCGTTGAAGATGAGGGGGCGCCGGGGGAGCTGTTTTTT. This gives the protein CSVEDEGAPGELFF.

This clonotype was recorded a few times. The chain couples TRBV12-3 or TRBV12-4 to TRBJ2-3; 7 nucleotides line up with TRBD1. This CDR3 contains 15 residues. Losses at the gene ends were 4 bases for V and 2 bases for J; bases not matched to a gene: 6. The CDR3 sequence: CASSSRTGHTDTQYF. The DNA of the CDR3 is TGTGCCAGCAGTTCCCGGACAGGACACACAGATACGCAGTATTTT.

This clonotype was counted between two and nine times. The rearrangement uses TRBV12-3 or TRBV12-4 and TRBJ2-5; D perhaps matches TRBD1 (5 bases). This CDR3 has 14 residues. V lost 5 bases to trimming and J lost 4 bases, with 14 bases between them. Here the CDR3 reads CASSETVSAETQYF. For the CDR3, the DNA is TGTGCCAGCAGTGAGACAGTCTCAGCAGAGACCCAGTACTTC.

This clonotype has at least ten counts. The gene calls are TRBV20-1 and TRBJ2-5; D not certain. The V end was cut by 3 bases, the J end by 1 base, with 6 bases between. CDR3 length equals 12 residues. In germline, CDR1 is DFQATT, CDR2 SNEGSKA (reference sequence). CDR3 nucleotide sequence: TGCAGTGCTAGGCAGTTCCAAGAGACCCAGTACTTC. It translates to CSARQFQETQYF.

There are many counts of this clonotype. V is TRBV11-2 and J is TRBJ2-7; D unclear. Trimming left V 3 bases short and J 7 bases short, with 7 bases between. Germline-derived CDR1 and CDR2 are SGHAT and FQNNGV. The CDR3 runs to 11 residues. The CDR3 DNA reads as TGTGCCAGCAGCTTTGCAGCGGAGCAGTACTTC. Protein sequence: CASSFAAEQYF.

V and J are TRBV2 and TRBJ1-2, with D perhaps TRBD1 (6 bases). V lost 4 bases, J lost 4 bases, and 16 bases lay in between. Germline loops: CDR1 SNHLY, CDR2 FYNNEI. There are 15 residues in the CDR3. Here the CDR3 reads CASSGTATSSYGYTF. CDR3 nucleotides: TGTGCCAGCAGTGGGACAGCTACATCTAGCTATGGCTACACCTTC. Supplemented by reference TRBV2 and TRBJ1-2, the full variable domain reads EPEVTQTPSHQVTQMGQEVILRCVPISNHLYFYWYRQILGQKVEFLVSFYNNEISEKSEIFDDQFSVERPDGSNFTLKIRSTKLEDSAMYFCASSGTATSSYGYTFGSGTRLTVV.

The table lists this clonotype with many counts. The V and J genes are TRBV7-6 and TRBJ2-5; D gene uncertain. The germline V gene has CDR1 SGHVS and CDR2 FNYEAQ. The CDR3 covers 12 residues. Trimming took off 6 bases at V and 5 bases at J, with 10 bases between the two ends. CDR3 bases: TGTGCCAGCAGGGTTAACTCGGAGACCCAGTACTTC. This sequence encodes CASRVNSETQYF.

This clonotype was seen more than once but under ten times. CDR3 residues: CSARASGGAKTQYF. As DNA, the CDR3 is TGCAGTGCTAGAGCTAGCGGGGGGGCGAAGACCCAGTACTTC. The chain carries TRBV20-1 and TRBJ2-5, with 12 positions matching TRBD2. Germline V gene data show CDR1 as DFQATT and CDR2 as SNEGSKA (reference sequence). The CDR3 is 14 amino acids. Trimming at V came to 1 base and at J to 6 bases, leaving 3 bases not matched to a gene.